These T cell receptor beta chains were read from a single sample in a study of T cell responses to AZD1222 COVID-19 vaccine. Repertoires were generated with immunoSEQ multiplex PCR, while TCRdb's copy carries only in-frame clones and drops some. This repertoire shows 190,000 or so clones, 80% to 95% found once; its top ten account for roughly 0.99%. Here the sequenced sample was peripheral blood, taken 28 days after the second AZD1222 dose. The receptors originated from an adult who received the AZD1222 COVID-19 vaccine. Each CDR3 is given with its conserved first and last residue.

CDR3 protein | V gene
CASTRLAGVNTQYF | TRBV27
CASTPGQGVLIREQYF | TRBV7-2
CASSMVFGGFNEQYF | TRBV19
CASSPAAFLWDVSYEQYF | TRBV5-8
CASSLSFIGRNTGELFF | TRBV27
CASSPRPRGDSPLHF | TRBV28
CASRQGADTQYF | TRBV5-1
CASSHAGTYTNEKLFF | TRBV3-1/TRBV3-2
CASDRGRFNEKLFF | TRBV19
CASSYGLTRGRETQYF | TRBV6-2/TRBV6-3
CASSLGRGRGDSPLHF | TRBV28
CASSFEKVPGSYNEQFF | TRBV5-1
CASSLITGGWNIEAFF | TRBV11-2
CASSQGRDTIYF | TRBV3-1/TRBV3-2
CASSQRIRGRGDFNEKLFF | TRBV3-1/TRBV3-2
CASSSGQFPTEAFF | TRBV7-9
CASSGPGQLHTEAFF | TRBV25-1
CASNRDMNTEAFF | TRBV5-1
CASGMDSIRSEQYF | TRBV12-5
CASSNRGRTDTQYF | TRBV27
CATSAGLGAGELFF | TRBV24-1
CAWRYYSGNTIYF | TRBV30